A selection of T cell receptor beta chains follows, all from one sample in a study of cytomegalovirus exposure and HLA in healthy donors. Generated by immunoSEQ multiplex PCR, the TCRdb table keeps only in-frame clones and is missing some. The sample shows roughly 74,000 clones, over 70% of them seen only once. The sample was PBMCs. These receptors originate from a man in his forties or fifties in good health and CMV-seronegative. Both conserved end residues are part of each CDR3. A D gene is named only where the DNA matches it firmly. The listing skips clone size in some rows; elsewhere it reads once, few, many or a size class.

d_gene | abundance | j_gene | v_gene | CDR3aa | CDR3nt
NA | NA | TRBJ1-2 | TRBV19 | CASSIVVGAGNYGYTF | TGTGCCAGTAGTATCGTCGTGGGCGCGGGTAACTATGGCTACACCTTC
TRBD1 | NA | TRBJ1-1 | TRBV19 | CASRRGWTGETEAFF | TGTGCCAGTAGAAGGGGGTGGACAGGGGAGACTGAAGCTTTCTTT
TRBD1 | NA | TRBJ1-4 | TRBV5-6 | CASSFRMAGGEKLFF | TGTGCCAGCAGCTTTCGGATGGCAGGGGGAGAAAAACTGTTTTTT
NA | NA | TRBJ1-5 | TRBV28 | CASRSGHRSNQPQHF | TGTGCCAGCAGGTCGGGACATCGGAGCAATCAGCCCCAGCATTTT
NA | NA | TRBJ2-2 | TRBV6-5 | CASSYGGISNTGELFF | TGTGCCAGCAGTTACGGTGGCATATCGAACACCGGGGAGCTGTTTTTT
NA | NA | TRBJ2-6 | TRBV28 | CASSSSGVAGANVLTF | NA
NA | NA | TRBJ2-1 | TRBV14 | CASSQGKQGVYWNEQFF | TGTGCCAGCAGCCAAGGAAAACAGGGAGTTTATTGGAATGAGCAGTTCTTC
TRBD2 | NA | TRBJ2-1 | TRBV5-6 | CASRHSGSMNEQFF | TGTGCCAGCAGACATAGCGGGAGTATGAATGAGCAGTTCTTC
TRBD2 | NA | TRBJ2-5 | TRBV6-5 | CASGAGGPGTQYF | TGTGCCAGCGGGGCGGGAGGGCCGGGGACCCAGTACTTC
TRBD2 | NA | TRBJ2-7 | TRBV27 | CASSLGLAGEGGYEQYF | TGTGCCAGCAGTTTAGGTCTAGCGGGAGAAGGGGGCTACGAGCAGTACTTC
TRBD2 | NA | TRBJ2-1 | TRBV4-1 | CASSQGPGTSGINEQFF | TGCGCCAGCAGCCAAGGGCCCGGGACTAGCGGAATTAATGAGCAGTTCTTC
NA | NA | TRBJ2-1 | TRBV18 | CASSPLGVYNEQFF | TGTGCCAGCTCACCTCTAGGGGTCTACAATGAGCAGTTCTTC
NA | NA | TRBJ1-5 | TRBV28 | CASSRRLSSPGHTDQPQHF | TGTGCCAGCAGCCGGCGTCTATCGTCCCCGGGACATACAGATCAGCCCCAGCATTTT
TRBD1 | NA | TRBJ1-1 | TRBV6-5 | CASKQGEAFF | TGTGCCAGCAAACAGGGGGAAGCTTTCTTT
NA | NA | TRBJ1-1 | TRBV2 | CARAQKTDREAFF | TGTGCCAGAGCTCAGAAAACCGACAGGGAAGCTTTCTTT
NA | once | TRBJ2-1 | TRBV7-7 | CASSLTEGYNEQFF | TGTGCTAGCAGCTTGACGGAGGGATACAATGAGCAGTTCTTC
NA | NA | TRBJ2-5 | TRBV10-3 | CAISLDSQETQYF | TGTGCCATCAGTCTGGACAGCCAAGAGACCCAGTACTTC
TRBD2 | once | TRBJ2-3 | TRBV5-1 | CASSLGRLAGGTGTDTQYF | TGCGCCAGCAGCTTGGGTAGGCTAGCGGGAGGGACCGGCACAGATACGCAGTATTTT
NA | few | TRBJ1-2 | TRBV6-1 | CASSPRGGTWGYTF | TGTGCCAGCAGTCCAAGGGGGGGTACCTGGGGCTACACCTTC
NA | NA | TRBJ1-3 | TRBV19 | CASTQDNSGNTIYF | TGTGCCAGTACCCAGGACAACTCTGGAAACACCATATATTTT
NA | NA | TRBJ1-1 | TRBV5-1 | CASSLAMGGNTEAFF | TGCGCCAGCAGCTTGGCCATGGGGGGGAACACTGAAGCTTTCTTT
NA | once | TRBJ2-3 | TRBV9 | CASSTASPDTQYF | TGTGCCAGCAGCACCGCGAGTCCAGATACGCAGTATTTT